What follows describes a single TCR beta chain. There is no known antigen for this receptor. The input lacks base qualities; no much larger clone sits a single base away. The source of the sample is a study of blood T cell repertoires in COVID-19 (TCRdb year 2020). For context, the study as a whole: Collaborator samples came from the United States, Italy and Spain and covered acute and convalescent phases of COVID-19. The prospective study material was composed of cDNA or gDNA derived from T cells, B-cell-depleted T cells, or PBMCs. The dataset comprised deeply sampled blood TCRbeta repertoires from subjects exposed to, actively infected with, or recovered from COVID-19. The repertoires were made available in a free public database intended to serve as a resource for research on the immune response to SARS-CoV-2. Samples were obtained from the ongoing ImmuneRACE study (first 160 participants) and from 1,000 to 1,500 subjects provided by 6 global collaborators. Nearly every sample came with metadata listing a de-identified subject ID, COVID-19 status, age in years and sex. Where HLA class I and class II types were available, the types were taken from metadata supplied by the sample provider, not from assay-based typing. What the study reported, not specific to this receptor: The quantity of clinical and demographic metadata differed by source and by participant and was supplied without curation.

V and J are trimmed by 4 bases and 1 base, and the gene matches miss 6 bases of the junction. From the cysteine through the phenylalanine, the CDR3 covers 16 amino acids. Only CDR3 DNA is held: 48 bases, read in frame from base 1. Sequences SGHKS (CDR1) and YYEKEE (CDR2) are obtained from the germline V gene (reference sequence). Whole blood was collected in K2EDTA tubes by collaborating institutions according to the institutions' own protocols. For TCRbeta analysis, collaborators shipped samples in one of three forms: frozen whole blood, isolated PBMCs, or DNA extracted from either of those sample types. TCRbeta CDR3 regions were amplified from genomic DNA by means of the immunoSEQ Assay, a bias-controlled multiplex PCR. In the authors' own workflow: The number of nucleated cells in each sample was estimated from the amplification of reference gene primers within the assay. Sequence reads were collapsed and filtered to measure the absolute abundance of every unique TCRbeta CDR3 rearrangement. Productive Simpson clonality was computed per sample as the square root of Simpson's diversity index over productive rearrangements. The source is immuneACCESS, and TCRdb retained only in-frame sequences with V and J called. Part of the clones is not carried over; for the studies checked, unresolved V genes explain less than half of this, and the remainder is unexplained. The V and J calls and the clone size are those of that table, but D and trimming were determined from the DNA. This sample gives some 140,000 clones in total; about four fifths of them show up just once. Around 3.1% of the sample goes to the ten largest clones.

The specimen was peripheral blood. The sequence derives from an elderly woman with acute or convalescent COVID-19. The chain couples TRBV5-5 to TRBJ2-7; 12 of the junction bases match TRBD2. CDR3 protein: CASSPRLAGASYEQYF. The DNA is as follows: TGTGCCAGCAGCCCCAGACTAGCGGGGGCGTCCTACGAGCAGTACTTC.